The present entry profiles one TCR beta chain with its context. This may be a read error: a much more frequent sequence differs by one nucleotide. The conserved final phenylalanine or tryptophan is absent from the CDR3, which likely points to a read error. The length of the CDR3 is 14 residues. V was pared by 5 bases and J by 4 bases, with 15 bases between. The sample originates from a study of T cells in Graves' hyperthyroidism and ophthalmopathy. The investigators amplified TCR beta CDR3 regions from RNA transcripts. A first-round RT-PCR of the TCR CDR3 used the HTBI primer set. TCRdb passed the multiplex PCR reads through MiXCR, listing each CDR3 protein once. The data show about 690,000 distinct CDR3 sequences, with roughly 17% seen just once and about 16% held by the top ten. Recently diagnosed hyperthyroidism of less than 2 months' duration affected patients aged 18 to 65.

The specimen was blood. This chain links TRBV12-3 or TRBV12-4 with TRBJ2-7; weak D call: TRBD2 (5 bases). This clonotype was sampled from a man aged 45-65 years with Graves' hyperthyroidism. The CDR3 sequence: CASSGQNRGYEQYL. CDR3 sequence (DNA): TGTGCCAGCAGTGGGCAAAATCGGGGATACGAGCAGTACCTC.